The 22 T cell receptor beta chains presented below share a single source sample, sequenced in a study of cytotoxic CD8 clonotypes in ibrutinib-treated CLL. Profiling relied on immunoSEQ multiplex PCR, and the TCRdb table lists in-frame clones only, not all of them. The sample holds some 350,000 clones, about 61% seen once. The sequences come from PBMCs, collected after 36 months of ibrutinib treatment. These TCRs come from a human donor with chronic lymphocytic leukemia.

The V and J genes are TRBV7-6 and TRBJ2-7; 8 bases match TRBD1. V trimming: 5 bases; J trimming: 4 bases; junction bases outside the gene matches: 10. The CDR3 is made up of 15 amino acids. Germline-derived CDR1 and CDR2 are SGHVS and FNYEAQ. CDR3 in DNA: TGTGCCAGCAGCCCCGGACAGGGAAGGGATTACGAGCAGTACTTC. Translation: CASSPGQGRDYEQYF.

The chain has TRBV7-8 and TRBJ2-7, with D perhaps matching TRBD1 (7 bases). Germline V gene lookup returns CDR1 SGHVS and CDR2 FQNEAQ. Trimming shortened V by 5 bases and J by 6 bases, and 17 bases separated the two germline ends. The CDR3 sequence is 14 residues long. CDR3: CASSLFRQGGEQYF. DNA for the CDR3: TGTGCCAGCAGCCTCTTCCGACAGGGAGGCGAGCAGTACTTC.

The CDR3 DNA reads as TGTGCCAGCAGCGCCCTCCCTGCGGGGACCTCCCAAGAGACCCAGTACTTC. Translated: CASSALPAGTSQETQYF. The rearrangement joins TRBV2 to TRBJ2-5; D is perhaps TRBD2 (6 bases). Deletions cut 6 bases from V and 1 base from J, with 21 bases between. The CDR3 is 17 residues long. Germline CDR1 reads SNHLY; CDR2 reads FYNNEI.

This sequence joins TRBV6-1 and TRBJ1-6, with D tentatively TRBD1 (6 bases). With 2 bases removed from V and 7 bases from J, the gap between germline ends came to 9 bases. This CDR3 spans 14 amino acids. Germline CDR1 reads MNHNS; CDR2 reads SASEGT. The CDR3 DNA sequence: TGTGCCAGCAGTGAACGGGGGCCCAATTCACCCCTCCACTTT. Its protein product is CASSERGPNSPLHF.

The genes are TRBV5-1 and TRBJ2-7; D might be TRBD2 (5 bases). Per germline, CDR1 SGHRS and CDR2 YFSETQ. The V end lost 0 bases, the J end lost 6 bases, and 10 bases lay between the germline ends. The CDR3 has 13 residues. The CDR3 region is CASSLGGFSEQYF. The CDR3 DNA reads TGCGCCAGCAGCTTGGGAGGGTTCAGCGAGCAGTACTTC.

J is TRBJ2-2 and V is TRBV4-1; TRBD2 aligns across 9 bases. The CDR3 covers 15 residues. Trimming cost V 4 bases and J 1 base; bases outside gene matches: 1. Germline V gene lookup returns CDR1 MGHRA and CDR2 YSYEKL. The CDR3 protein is CASSPTSGNTGELFF. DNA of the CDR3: TGCGCCAGCAGCCCGACTAGCGGGAACACCGGGGAGCTGTTTTTT.

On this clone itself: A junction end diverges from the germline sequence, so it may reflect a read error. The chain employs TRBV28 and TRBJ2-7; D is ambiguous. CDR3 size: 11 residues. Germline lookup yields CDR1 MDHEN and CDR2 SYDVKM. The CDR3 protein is CASSFEDEQYF. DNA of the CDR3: TGTGCCAGCAGTTTTGAGGACGAACAGTACTTC.

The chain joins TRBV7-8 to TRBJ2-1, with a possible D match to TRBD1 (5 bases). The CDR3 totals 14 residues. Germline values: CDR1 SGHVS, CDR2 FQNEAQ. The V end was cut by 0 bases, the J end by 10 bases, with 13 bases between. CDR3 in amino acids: CASSLASGAAEQFF. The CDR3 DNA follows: TGTGCCAGCAGCTTAGCTAGTGGGGCGGCAGAGCAGTTCTTC.

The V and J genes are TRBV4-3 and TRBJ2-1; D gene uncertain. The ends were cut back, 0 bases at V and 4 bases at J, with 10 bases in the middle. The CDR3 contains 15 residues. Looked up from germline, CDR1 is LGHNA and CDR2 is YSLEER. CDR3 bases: TGCGCCAGCAGCCAAGATAGGAGCAAGTACAATGAGCAGTTCTTC. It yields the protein CASSQDRSKYNEQFF.

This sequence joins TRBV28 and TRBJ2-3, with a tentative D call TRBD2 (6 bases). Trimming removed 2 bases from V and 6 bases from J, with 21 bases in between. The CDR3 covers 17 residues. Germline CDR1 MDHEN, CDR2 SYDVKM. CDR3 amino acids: CASSLPYGTLRRDTQYF. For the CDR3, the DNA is TGTGCCAGCAGTTTACCTTACGGGACTCTGAGGCGCGATACGCAGTATTTT. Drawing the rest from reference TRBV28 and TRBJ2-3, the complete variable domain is DVKVTQSSRYLVKRTGEKVFLECVQDMDHENMFWYRQDPGLGLRLIYFSYDVKMKEKGDIPEGYSVSREKKERFSLILESASTNQTSMYLCASSLPYGTLRRDTQYFGPGTRLTVL.

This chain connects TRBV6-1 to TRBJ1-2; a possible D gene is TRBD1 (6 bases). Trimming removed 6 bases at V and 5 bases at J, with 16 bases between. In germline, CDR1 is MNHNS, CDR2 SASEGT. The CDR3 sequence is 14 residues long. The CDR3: CASSVGGFVYGYTF. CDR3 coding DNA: TGTGCCAGCAGCGTAGGGGGATTCGTATATGGCTACACCTTC.

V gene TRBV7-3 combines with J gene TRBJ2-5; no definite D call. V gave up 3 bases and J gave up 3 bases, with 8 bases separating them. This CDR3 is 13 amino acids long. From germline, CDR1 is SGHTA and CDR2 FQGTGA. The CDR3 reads CASSFGLKETQYF. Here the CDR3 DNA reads TGTGCCAGCAGCTTCGGCCTGAAAGAGACCCAGTACTTC.

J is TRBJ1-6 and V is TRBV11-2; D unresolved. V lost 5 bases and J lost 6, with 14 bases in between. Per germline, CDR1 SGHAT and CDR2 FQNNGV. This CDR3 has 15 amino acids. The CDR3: CASSNEFGFNSPLHF. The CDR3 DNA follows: TGTGCCAGCAGCAATGAATTCGGATTTAATTCACCCCTCCACTTT. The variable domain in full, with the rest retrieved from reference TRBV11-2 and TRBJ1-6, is EAGVAQSPRYKIIEKRQSVAFWCNPISGHATLYWYQQILGQGPKLLIQFQNNGVVDDSQLPKDRFSAERLKGVDSTLKIQPAKLEDSAVYLCASSNEFGFNSPLHFGNGTRLTVT.

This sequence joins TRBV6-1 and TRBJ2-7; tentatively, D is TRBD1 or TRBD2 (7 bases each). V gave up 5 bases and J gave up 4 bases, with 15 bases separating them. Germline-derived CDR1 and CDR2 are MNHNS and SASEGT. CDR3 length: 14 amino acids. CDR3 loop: CASSFRQGGYEQYF. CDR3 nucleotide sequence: TGTGCCAGCAGTTTCAGACAGGGAGGGTACGAGCAGTACTTC.

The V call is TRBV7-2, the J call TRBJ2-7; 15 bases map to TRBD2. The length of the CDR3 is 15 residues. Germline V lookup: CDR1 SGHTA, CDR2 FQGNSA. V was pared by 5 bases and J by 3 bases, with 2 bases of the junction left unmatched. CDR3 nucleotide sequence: TGTGCCAGCAGCCAGGGACTAGCGGGAGGCTACGAGCAGTACTTC. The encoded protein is CASSQGLAGGYEQYF. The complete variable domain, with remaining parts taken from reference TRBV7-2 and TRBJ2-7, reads GAGVSQSPSNKVTEKGKDVELRCDPISGHTALYWYRQSLGQGLEFLIYFQGNSAPDKSGLPSDRFSAERTGGSVSTLTIQRTQQEDSAVYLCASSQGLAGGYEQYFGPGTRLTVT.

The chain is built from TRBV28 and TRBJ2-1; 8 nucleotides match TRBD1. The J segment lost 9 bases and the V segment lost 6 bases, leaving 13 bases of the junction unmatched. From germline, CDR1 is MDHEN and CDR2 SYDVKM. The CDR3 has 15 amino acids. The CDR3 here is CASSPTGAPPGEQFF. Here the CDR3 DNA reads TGTGCCAGCAGCCCGACAGGGGCGCCCCCAGGTGAGCAGTTCTTC. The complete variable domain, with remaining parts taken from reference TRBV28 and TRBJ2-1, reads DVKVTQSSRYLVKRTGEKVFLECVQDMDHENMFWYRQDPGLGLRLIYFSYDVKMKEKGDIPEGYSVSREKKERFSLILESASTNQTSMYLCASSPTGAPPGEQFFGPGTRLTVL.

The CDR3 protein is CASRYSGTGTHNEQFF. CDR3 coding DNA: TGTGCCAGCAGGTATTCCGGGACAGGCACACACAATGAGCAGTTCTTC. The chain has TRBV27 and TRBJ2-1; 8 bases map to TRBD1. The CDR3 covers 16 residues. The V segment lost 6 bases and the J segment 5 bases; nucleotides outside the gene matches: 12. Germline loops: CDR1 MNHEY, CDR2 SMNVEV (reference sequence).

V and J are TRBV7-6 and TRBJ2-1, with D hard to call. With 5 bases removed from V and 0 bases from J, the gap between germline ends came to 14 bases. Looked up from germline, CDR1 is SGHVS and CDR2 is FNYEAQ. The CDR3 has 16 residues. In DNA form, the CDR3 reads TGTGCCAGCAGCCCCCCGGGTGCAGGCTCCTACAATGAGCAGTTCTTC. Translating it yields CASSPPGAGSYNEQFF. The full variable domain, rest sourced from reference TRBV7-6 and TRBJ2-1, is GAGVSQSPRYKVTKRGQDVALRCDPISGHVSLYWYRQALGQGPEFLTYFNYEAQQDKSGLPNDRFSAERPEGSISTLTIQRTEQRDSAMYRCASSPPGAGSYNEQFFGPGTRLTVL.

The DNA for the CDR3 is TGCGCCAGCAGCTTGGGTTGGCTCTCTGGGGCCAACGTCCTGACTTTC. Amino acids: CASSLGWLSGANVLTF. J is TRBJ2-6 and V is TRBV5-1; D unclear. Germline V gives CDR1 SGHRS, CDR2 YFSETQ. The CDR3 is 16 residues long. Trimming stripped 0 bases from V and 0 bases from J, with 7 bases between.

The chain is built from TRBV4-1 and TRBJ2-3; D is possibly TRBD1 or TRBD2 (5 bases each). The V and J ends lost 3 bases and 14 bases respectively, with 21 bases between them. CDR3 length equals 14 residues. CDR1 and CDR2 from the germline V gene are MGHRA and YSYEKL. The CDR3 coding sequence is TGCGCCAGCAGCCACCCCCCCTGGGGGAACCGGCCGTATTTT. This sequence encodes CASSHPPWGNRPYF.

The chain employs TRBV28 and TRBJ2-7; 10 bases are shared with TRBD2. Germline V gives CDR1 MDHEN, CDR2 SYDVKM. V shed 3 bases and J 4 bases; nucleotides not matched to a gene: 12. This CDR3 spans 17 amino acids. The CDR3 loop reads CASSFWASGRIGYEQYF. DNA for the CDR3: TGTGCCAGCAGTTTCTGGGCTAGCGGGAGAATCGGGTACGAGCAGTACTTC.

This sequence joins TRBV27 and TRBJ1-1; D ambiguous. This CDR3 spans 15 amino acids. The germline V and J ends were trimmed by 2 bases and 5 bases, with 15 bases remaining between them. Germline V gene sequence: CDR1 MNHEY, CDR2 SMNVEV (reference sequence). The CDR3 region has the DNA TGTGCCAGCAGTTTAGGCTGGGGTCCGGGTACTGAAGCTTTCTTT. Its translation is CASSLGWGPGTEAFF.